This TCR beta chain was found in a study of CD8 T cells in ankylosing spondylitis. This clonotype has just a few counts. No antigen is known for it. Study-level results: One TCR beta motif, made up of eight or nine highly homologous variants, appeared characteristic of ankylosing spondylitis blood. Reactive arthritis synovial fluid and blood previously showed some of these motif variants. Disease-linked clones reportedly concentrated significantly in matched ankylosing spondylitis synovial fluid.

Losses at the gene ends were 4 bases for V and 4 bases for J; bases not matched to a gene: 6. Germline values: CDR1 SEHNR, CDR2 FQNEAQ (reference sequence). The CDR3 runs 15 residues. Researchers built TCR beta libraries using quantitative 5'-RACE with molecular barcodes. One entry per CDR3 protein results from TCRdb running MiXCR on the 5' RACE reads. The table lists under 300,000 distinct CDR3 sequences, about 10% of them singletons. This receptor was obtained from a male donor with ankylosing spondylitis or in good health (not recorded which). This sequence joins TRBV7-9 and TRBJ1-4, with TRBD1 identical over 7 bases. The sequenced sample was blood, either unsorted or a sorted T cell fraction (not recorded which). The CDR3 bases are TGTGCCAGCAGCTACAGGGGCGAGGGTAATGAAAAACTGTTTTTT. Protein sequence: CASSYRGEGNEKLFF.